This TCR beta chain stems from a study of neurological immune-mediated disorders. Regarding the study as a whole: No expanded-clone CDR3 amino acid sequence recurred across subjects, suggesting private TCR-beta repertoires.

Documented time point: longitudinal time-point 3. Unsorted libraries came from 2 million PBMCs stored at -80 °C. This clonotype appeared many times. Its antigen remains unidentified. One entry per CDR3 protein, called by TCRdb with MiXCR from the 5' RACE reads. The data contain approximately 47,000 distinct CDR3 sequences, about 13% of them singletons. Germline CDR1 reads KGHDR; CDR2 reads SFDVKD. The CDR3 loop spans 14 amino acids. The V and J ends lost 1 base and 7 bases respectively, with 9 bases between them. The sequence was collected from a male donor with HTLV-1-associated myelopathy (HAM/TSP). Input material: PBMCs. The V call is TRBV24-1, the J call TRBJ2-2; possible D gene TRBD2, 5 bases. In nucleotides, the CDR3 is TGTGCCACCAGTGATTTATTAGCGAGCGGGGAGCTGTTTTTT. Its translation: CATSDLLASGELFF.